The present entry profiles one T cell receptor (beta chain) with its context. The antigen is undetermined. Measured with immunoSEQ multiplex PCR; TCRdb has only the in-frame clones, and not every one. Of roughly 40,000 clones listed, approximately 83% were seen once; the top ten hold over 40%. The data derive from a study of Ad26.COV2.S vaccination and SARS-CoV-2 variants. Study-wide results and caveats: Researchers cautioned that TCR breadth and depth analyses may have underestimated total T cell responses. Reported post-vaccination CD8+ and CD4+ T cell responses to spike showed substantial breadth. Placebo recipients had lower spike-specific TCR breadth than vaccine recipients.

V was cut by 3 bases and J by 3 bases, with 15 bases left in between. CDR3 length: 16 residues. In germline, CDR1 is LNHDA, CDR2 SQIVND (reference sequence). The input for sequencing was peripheral blood, taken after recovery from COVID-19. The TCR comes from a human donor who had recovered from COVID-19. V usage is TRBV19 and J usage is TRBJ1-5, with D perhaps matching TRBD1 (5 bases). The CDR3 DNA reads TGTGCCAGTAGTATTTTGGGCCGGGACGACAATCAGCCCCAGCATTTT. Residues: CASSILGRDDNQPQHF.